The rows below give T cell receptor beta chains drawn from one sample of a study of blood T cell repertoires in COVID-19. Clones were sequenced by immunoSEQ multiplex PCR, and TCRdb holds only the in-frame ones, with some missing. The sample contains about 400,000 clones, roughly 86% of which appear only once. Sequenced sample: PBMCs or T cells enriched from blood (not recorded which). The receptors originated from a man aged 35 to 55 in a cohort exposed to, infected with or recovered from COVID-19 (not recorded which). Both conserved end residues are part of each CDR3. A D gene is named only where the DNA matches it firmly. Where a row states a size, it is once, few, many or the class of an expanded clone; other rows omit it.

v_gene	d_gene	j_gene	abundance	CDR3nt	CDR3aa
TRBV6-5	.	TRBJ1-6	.	TGTGCCAGCATGCCTTCGCGGGGCATGGATTCACCCCTCCACTTT	CASMPSRGMDSPLHF
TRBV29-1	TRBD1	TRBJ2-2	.	TGCAGCGCCGGAGACAGGGGATTGGGAACCGGGGAGCTGTTTTTT	CSAGDRGLGTGELFF
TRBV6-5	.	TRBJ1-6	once	TGTGCCAGCACCGAACAGGGCGGTTCACCCCTCCACTTT	CASTEQGGSPLHF
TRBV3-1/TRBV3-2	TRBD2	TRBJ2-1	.	TGTGCCAGCAGCCAAAGCGGGAGTTCCTACAATGAGCAGTTCTTC	CASSQSGSSYNEQFF
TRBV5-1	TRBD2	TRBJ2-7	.	TGCGCCAGCAGCTTAAATAGCGGGGGGCTTAAGGAGCAGTACTTC	CASSLNSGGLKEQYF
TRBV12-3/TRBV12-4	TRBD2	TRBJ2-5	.	TGTGCCAGCAGTTTGCGCCTAGCGGGAGTTCACTTC	CASSLRLAGVHF
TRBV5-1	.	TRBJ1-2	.	TGCGCCAGCAGCTTGGCCGGGGGGGAGTATGGCTACACCTTC	CASSLAGGEYGYTF
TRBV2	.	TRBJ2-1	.	TGTGCCAGCAGGGACCCTGAGGGCGCGCAGTTCTTC	CASRDPEGAQFF
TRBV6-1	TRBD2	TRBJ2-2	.	TGTGCCAGCAGTGGAGGACTAGCGGGTCCGAACACCGGGGAGCTGTTTTTT	CASSGGLAGPNTGELFF
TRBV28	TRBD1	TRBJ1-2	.	TGTGCCAGCAGTTCTAAGTCGCCAGGGGGTACCTATGGCTACACCTTC	CASSSKSPGGTYGYTF
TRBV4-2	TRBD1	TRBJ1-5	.	TGTGCCAGCAGCCAGGGGACAGGGAACAATCAGCCCCAGCATTTT	CASSQGTGNNQPQHF
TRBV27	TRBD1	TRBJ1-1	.	TGTGCCAGCAGTATCGGGACAGGCATGAACACTGAAGCTTTCTTT	CASSIGTGMNTEAFF
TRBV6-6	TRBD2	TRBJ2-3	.	TGTGCCAGCAATCAAAAATTCGCGGGGGGTACAGATACGCAGTATTTT	CASNQKFAGGTDTQYF
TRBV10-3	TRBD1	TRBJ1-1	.	TGTGCCATCAGAAGGACAGGGGAGAACACTGAAGCTTTCTTT	CAIRRTGENTEAFF
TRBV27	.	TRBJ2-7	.	TGTGCCAGCAGTCGCAATCGGGACACCAACTACGAGCAGTACTTC	CASSRNRDTNYEQYF
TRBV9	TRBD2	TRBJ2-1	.	TGTGCCAGCAGCTACCGGACTAGCGGTCACAATGAGCAGTTCTTC	CASSYRTSGHNEQFF
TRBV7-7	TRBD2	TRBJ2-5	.	TGTGCCAGCAGCCAAGCGGGAGAATCGGGAGAGACCCAGTACTTC	CASSQAGESGETQYF
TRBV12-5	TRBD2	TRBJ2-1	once	TGTGCTAGTGGACAAACTCTAGCGGGAGGACCCAATGAGCAGTTCTTC	CASGQTLAGGPNEQFF
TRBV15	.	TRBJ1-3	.	TGTGCCACCAGCAGAGATCTCTTGAGCTCTGGAAACACCATATATTTT	CATSRDLLSSGNTIYF
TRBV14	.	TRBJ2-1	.	TGTGCCAGCAGCCAAATTGTAGTGATGAGGGGGTACAATGAGCAGTTCTTC	CASSQIVVMRGYNEQFF
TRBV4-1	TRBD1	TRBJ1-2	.	TGCGCCAGCAGCCCTATGGACAGGGGAAGCGGCTACACCTTC	CASSPMDRGSGYTF
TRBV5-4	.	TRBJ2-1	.	TGTGCCAGCAGCTTGTACTTAAGCTCCTACAATGAGCAGTTCTTC	CASSLYLSSYNEQFF
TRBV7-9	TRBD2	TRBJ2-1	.	TGTGCCAGAGCGGGAGGGCCGTACAATGAGCAGTTCTTC	CARAGGPYNEQFF
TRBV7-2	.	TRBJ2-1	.	TGTGCCAGCAGCTTATACGTCAGTGAGCAGTTCTTC	CASSLYVSEQFF
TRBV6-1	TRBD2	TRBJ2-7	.	TGTGCCAGCAGTGAGGGGACTAGCGGGAAATCCTACGAGCAGTACTTC	CASSEGTSGKSYEQYF
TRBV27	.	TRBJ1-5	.	TGTGCCAGCAGTTTAGAAGCCGTCCGTCAGCCCCAGCATTTT	CASSLEAVRQPQHF
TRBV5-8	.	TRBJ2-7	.	TGTGCCAGCGCTGGAGAGTACGAGCAGTACTTC	CASAGEYEQYF
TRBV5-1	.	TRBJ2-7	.	TGCGCCAGCAGCTGGCGGGGCCAGGGCTACGAGCAGTACTTC	CASSWRGQGYEQYF
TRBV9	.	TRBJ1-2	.	TGTGCCAGCAGCGCCGACACAGGGAACTATGGCTACACCTTC	CASSADTGNYGYTF
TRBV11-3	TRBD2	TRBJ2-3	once	TGTGCCAGCAGCTCAGCGGGAACAGCGGCAGATACGCAGTATTTT	CASSSAGTAADTQYF
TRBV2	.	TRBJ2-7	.	TGTGCCAGCAGGTATCAGTACGAGCAGTACTTC	CASRYQYEQYF
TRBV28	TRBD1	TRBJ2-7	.	TGTGCCAGCAGTTCAGGGCAGGGGGCTAGGTACGAGCAGTACTTC	CASSSGQGARYEQYF
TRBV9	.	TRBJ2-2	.	TGTGCCAGCAGCGTAAGAGAACTTACCGGGGAGCTGTTTTTT	CASSVRELTGELFF
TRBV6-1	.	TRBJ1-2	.	TGTGCCAGCAGTGAACATCACCCTAAAAGCTATGGCTACACCTTC	CASSEHHPKSYGYTF
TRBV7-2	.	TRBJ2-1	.	TGTGCCAGCAGCTTAGGCCTCCTAGATGAGCAGTTCTTC	CASSLGLLDEQFF
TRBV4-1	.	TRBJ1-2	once	TGCGCCAGCAGCCAAGAGTTGTCAGTTAACTATGGCTACACCTTC	CASSQELSVNYGYTF
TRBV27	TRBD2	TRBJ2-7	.	TGTGCCAGCAGGGGACTAGCGGGATCCTACGAGCAGTACTTC	CASRGLAGSYEQYF
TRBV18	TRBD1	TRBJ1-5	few	TGTGCCAGCTCGCAAAATGACAGGGTTGGAAATCAGCCCCAGCATTTT	CASSQNDRVGNQPQHF
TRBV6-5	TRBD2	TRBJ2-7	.	TGTGCCAGCAGTTACTTGTCTAGCGGGCTCTACGAGCAGTACTTC	CASSYLSSGLYEQYF
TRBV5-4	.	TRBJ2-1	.	TGTGCCAGCAGCCATGGCGGAGATGCCTACAATGAGCAGTTCTTC	CASSHGGDAYNEQFF
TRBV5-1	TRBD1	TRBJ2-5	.	TGCGCCAGTCAACGGACAGGAGGACAAGAGACCCAGTACTTC	CASQRTGGQETQYF
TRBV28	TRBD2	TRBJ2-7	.	TGTGCCAGCAGTAGCGGGGCCTCCTACGAGCAGTACTTC	CASSSGASYEQYF